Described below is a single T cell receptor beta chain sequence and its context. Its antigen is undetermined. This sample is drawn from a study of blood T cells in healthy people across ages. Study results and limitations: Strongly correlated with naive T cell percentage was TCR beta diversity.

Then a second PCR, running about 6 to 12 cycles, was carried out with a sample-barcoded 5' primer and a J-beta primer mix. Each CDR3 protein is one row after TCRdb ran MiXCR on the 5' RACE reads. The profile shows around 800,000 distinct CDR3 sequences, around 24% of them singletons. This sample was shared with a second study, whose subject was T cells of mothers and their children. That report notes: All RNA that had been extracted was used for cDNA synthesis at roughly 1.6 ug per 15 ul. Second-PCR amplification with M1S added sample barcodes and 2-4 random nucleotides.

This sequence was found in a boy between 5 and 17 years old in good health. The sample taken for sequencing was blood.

The CDR3 nucleotides are TGTGCCTGGAACCTAGACACCTACACTGAAGCTTTCTTT. Its protein product is CAWNLDTYTEAFF. The J gene is TRBJ1-1, the V gene TRBV30; D gene uncertain. Germline CDR1 reads GTSNPN; CDR2 reads SVGIG (reference sequence). Deletions cut 4 bases from V and 3 bases from J, with 12 bases between. The CDR3 totals 13 residues.